What follows is one TCR beta chain and its context. Original handling: Samples held a median of roughly 100,000 TCRs, range roughly 20,000–750,000. MiXCR was run by TCRdb on the RACE reads, yielding one entry per CDR3 protein. TCRdb's processing, not the authors', yielded these V and J calls. Here the sample spans more than 60,000 distinct CDR3 sequences, about 8.6% being singletons. Documented time point: healthy volunteer bleed at 6 weeks. Extraction yielded total RNA from whole blood (unfractionated). The data were taken from a study of human T cells and chemical hapten exposure. Overall study context: How much TCR each sample yielded varied, mostly because pooled library volumes differed slightly.

V lost 3 bases, J lost 5 bases, and 14 bases lay in between. Germline V gene lookup returns CDR1 KGHDR and CDR2 SFDVKD. The CDR3 is 15 residues long. The V call is TRBV24-1, the J call TRBJ2-3, with TRBD1 as a possible D gene (6 bases). The sequencing sample was made of whole blood. The clonotype comes from a male donor in good health. Some clones in this sample may be carry-over from other donors' samples. The CDR3 spells CATSDPQGPGDTQYF. CDR3 DNA: TGTGCCACCAGTGATCCCCAGGGGCCGGGAGATACGCAGTATTTT.